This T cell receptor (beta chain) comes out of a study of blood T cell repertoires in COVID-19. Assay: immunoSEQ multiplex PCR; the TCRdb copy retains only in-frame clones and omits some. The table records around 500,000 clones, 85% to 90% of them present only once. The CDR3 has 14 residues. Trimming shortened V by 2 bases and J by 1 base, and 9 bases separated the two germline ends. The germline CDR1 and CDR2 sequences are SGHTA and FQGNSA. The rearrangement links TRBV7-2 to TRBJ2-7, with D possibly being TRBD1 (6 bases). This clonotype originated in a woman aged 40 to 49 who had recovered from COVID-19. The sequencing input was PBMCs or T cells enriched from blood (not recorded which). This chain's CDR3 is CASSLRDTSYEQYF. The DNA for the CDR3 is TGTGCCAGCAGCTTACGGGACACTTCCTACGAGCAGTACTTC.